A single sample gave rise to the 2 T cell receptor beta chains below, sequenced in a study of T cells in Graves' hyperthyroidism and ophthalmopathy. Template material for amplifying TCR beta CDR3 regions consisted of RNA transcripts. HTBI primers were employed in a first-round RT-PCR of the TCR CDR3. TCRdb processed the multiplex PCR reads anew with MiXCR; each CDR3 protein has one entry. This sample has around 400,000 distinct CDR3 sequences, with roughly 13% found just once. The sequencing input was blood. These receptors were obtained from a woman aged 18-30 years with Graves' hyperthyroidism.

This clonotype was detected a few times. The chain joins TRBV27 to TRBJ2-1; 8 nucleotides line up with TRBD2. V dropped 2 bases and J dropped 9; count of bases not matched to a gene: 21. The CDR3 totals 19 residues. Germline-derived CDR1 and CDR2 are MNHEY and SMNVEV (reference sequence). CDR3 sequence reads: CASSLRPPGGSGILGEQFF. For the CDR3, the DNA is TGTGCCAGCAGTTTAAGGCCCCCCGGGGGTAGCGGGATATTAGGTGAGCAGTTCTTC.

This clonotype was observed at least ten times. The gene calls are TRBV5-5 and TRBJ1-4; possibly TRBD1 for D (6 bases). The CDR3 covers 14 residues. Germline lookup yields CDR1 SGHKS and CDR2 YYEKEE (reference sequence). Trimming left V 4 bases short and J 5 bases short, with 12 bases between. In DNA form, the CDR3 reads TGTGCCAGCAGCCCCGGACAGAGAAATGAAAAACTGTTTTTT. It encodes CASSPGQRNEKLFF.